This is a list of T cell receptor beta chains from one sample in a study of cytomegalovirus exposure and HLA in healthy donors. The method was immunoSEQ multiplex PCR; TCRdb's version includes in-frame clones alone and lacks a portion of them. The table records about 150,000 clones, roughly 76% of them present only once. The specimen was PBMCs. These receptors were obtained from a male donor in good health and CMV-seronegative. Each CDR3 is given with its conserved first and last residue. Each record gives: J gene, D gene, V gene, clone size, CDR3 DNA, CDR3 protein. D genes are given only for firm matches. Rows may omit the clone size; those that give it use once, few, many or a size class.

>TRBJ2-1|TRBD2|TRBV6-5|once
TGTGCCAGCCTCCCGAGCGGGGCCGGCTACAATGAGCAGTTCTTC
CASLPSGAGYNEQFF
>TRBJ2-7|TRBD1|TRBV27|once
TGTGCCTCCTGGGAGACAGGGGGTAATGAGCAGTACTTC
CASWETGGNEQYF
>TRBJ2-3|NA|TRBV30|NA
TGTGCCCTTGGCATGGCGGGCACAGATACGCAGTATTTT
CALGMAGTDTQYF
>TRBJ1-2|TRBD1|TRBV5-1|few
TGCGCCAGCAGCGACAGGACAGGGGCGGACTATGGCTACACCTTC
CASSDRTGADYGYTF
>TRBJ2-2|TRBD1|TRBV5-4|NA
TGTGCCAGCAGCCCCGGGACAGGGAATCGGGAGCTGTTTTTT
CASSPGTGNRELFF
>TRBJ2-3|TRBD2|TRBV6-1|NA
TGTGCCAGCAGTGGCAGTCCTAGCGGGGGGCTTGGGGATACGCAGTACTTT
CASSGSPSGGLGDTQYF
>TRBJ1-6|NA|TRBV2|NA
TGTGCCAGCGGGGGGGGTGTGACCGGCTATAATTCACCCCTCCACTTT
CASGGGVTGYNSPLHF
>TRBJ1-4|NA|TRBV7-9|NA
TGTGCCAGCAGCCCCAAAGGCATACAGGGAAGGGAAGAAAAACTGTTTTTT
CASSPKGIQGREEKLFF
>TRBJ1-5|TRBD1|TRBV2|NA
TGTGCCAGCAGTGAGGGACAGTCCAATCAGCCCCAGCATTTT
CASSEGQSNQPQHF
>TRBJ1-5|NA|TRBV5-8|NA
TGTGCCAGCAGCTTCCGCGATCAGCCCCAGCATTTT
CASSFRDQPQHF